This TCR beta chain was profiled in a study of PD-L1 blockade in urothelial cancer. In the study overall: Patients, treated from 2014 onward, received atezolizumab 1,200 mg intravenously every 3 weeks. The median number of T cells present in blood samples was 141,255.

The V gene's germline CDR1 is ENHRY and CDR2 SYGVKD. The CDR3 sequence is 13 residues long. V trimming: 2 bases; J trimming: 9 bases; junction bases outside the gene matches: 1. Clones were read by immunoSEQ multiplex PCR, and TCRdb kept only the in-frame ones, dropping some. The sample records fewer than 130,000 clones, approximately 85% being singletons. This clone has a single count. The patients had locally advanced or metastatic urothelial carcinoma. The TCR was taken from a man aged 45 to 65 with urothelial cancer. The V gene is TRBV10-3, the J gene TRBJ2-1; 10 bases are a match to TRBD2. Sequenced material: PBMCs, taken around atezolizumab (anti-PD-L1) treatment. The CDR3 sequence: CAISEIAGGEQFF. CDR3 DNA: TGTGCCATCAGTGAGATAGCGGGAGGTGAGCAGTTCTTC.